This is a list of T cell receptor beta chains from one sample in a study of T cell repertoires in cytomegalovirus infection. TCRdb processed the reads anew with MiXCR; each CDR3 protein has one entry. The table shows approximately 910,000 distinct CDR3 sequences, with around 29% occurring only once. Antigen specificity for these receptors is unknown. The material was cultured CD8+ T cells from PBMCs, obtained from culture after CMV antigen stimulation. All receptors come from a human donor in good health (CMV status not recorded). Some clones in this sample may be carry-over from other donors' samples. Both conserved end residues are part of each CDR3. Each record gives: clone size, D gene, V gene, J gene, CDR3 protein, CDR3 DNA. D genes are given only for firm matches. Size is omitted from some rows. Given values are once, few, many or a class for expanded clones.

clone_size: NA
d_call: NA
v_call: TRBV28
j_call: TRBJ1-6
cdr3_aa: CASSPRVLSPLHF
cdr3_nt: TGTGCCAGCAGCCCCCGGGTTCTATCACCCCTCCACTTT

clone_size: NA
d_call: NA
v_call: TRBV2
j_call: TRBJ1-2
cdr3_aa: CARGWGSDGYTF
cdr3_nt: TGTGCCAGGGGATGGGGAAGTGATGGCTACACCTTC

clone_size: few
d_call: TRBD1
v_call: TRBV6-2/TRBV6-3
j_call: TRBJ2-1
cdr3_aa: CASSTPGQGYNEQFF
cdr3_nt: TGTGCCAGCAGTACTCCGGGACAGGGTTACAATGAGCAGTTCTTC

clone_size: many
d_call: NA
v_call: TRBV10-3
j_call: TRBJ1-1
cdr3_aa: CAISSEQGLAFEAFF
cdr3_nt: TGTGCCATCAGTAGCGAGCAGGGACTGGCTTTTGAAGCTTTCTTT

clone_size: NA
d_call: NA
v_call: TRBV6-8
j_call: TRBJ2-1
cdr3_aa: CASRISSYNGQFF
cdr3_nt: TGTGCCAGCAGGATCAGCTCCTACAATGGGCAGTTCTTC

clone_size: few
d_call: NA
v_call: TRBV6-6
j_call: TRBJ1-4
cdr3_aa: CASETNEKLFF
cdr3_nt: TGTGCCAGCGAAACAAATGAAAAACTGTTTTTT

clone_size: NA
d_call: NA
v_call: TRBV6-2/TRBV6-3
j_call: TRBJ2-1
cdr3_aa: CVSSTDWSSYNEQFF
cdr3_nt: TGTGTCAGCAGTACGGACTGGAGCTCCTACAATGAGCAGTTCTTC

clone_size: few
d_call: TRBD1
v_call: TRBV6-1
j_call: TRBJ1-1
cdr3_aa: CASRTGQLNTEAFF
cdr3_nt: TGTGCCAGCAGGACGGGACAGCTGAACACTGAAGCTTTCTTT

clone_size: NA
d_call: NA
v_call: TRBV11-3
j_call: TRBJ1-1
cdr3_aa: CASSLRVGCTEAFF
cdr3_nt: TGTGCCAGCAGCTTAAGGGTCGGATGCACTGAAGCTTTCTTT

clone_size: NA
d_call: NA
v_call: TRBV24-1
j_call: TRBJ2-3
cdr3_aa: CATSTARGTDTQYF
cdr3_nt: TGTGCCACCAGTACGGCTAGAGGCACAGATACGCAGTATTTT

clone_size: NA
d_call: NA
v_call: TRBV12-3/TRBV12-4
j_call: TRBJ1-2
cdr3_aa: CASASWEGYGYTF
cdr3_nt: TGTGCCAGCGCCTCATGGGAAGGCTATGGCTACACCTTC

clone_size: few
d_call: NA
v_call: TRBV5-1
j_call: TRBJ1-1
cdr3_aa: CASSPPRSGNLNTEAFF
cdr3_nt: TGCGCCAGCAGCCCCCCCAGGTCAGGTAATTTGAACACTGAAGCTTTCTTT

clone_size: NA
d_call: TRBD1
v_call: TRBV4-3
j_call: TRBJ1-5
cdr3_aa: CASSTGTGVQPQHF
cdr3_nt: TGCGCCAGCAGCACCGGGACAGGGGTTCAGCCCCAGCATTTT

clone_size: NA
d_call: NA
v_call: TRBV28
j_call: TRBJ2-3
cdr3_aa: CASRNQRVTDTQYF
cdr3_nt: TGTGCCAGCAGAAATCAAAGGGTCACAGATACGCAGTATTTT

clone_size: NA
d_call: TRBD2
v_call: TRBV6-6
j_call: TRBJ2-3
cdr3_aa: CASYRAGGPTDTQYF
cdr3_nt: TGTGCCAGCTATCGAGCGGGGGGGCCCACAGATACGCAGTATTTT

clone_size: NA
d_call: NA
v_call: TRBV27
j_call: TRBJ1-2
cdr3_aa: CASSLLGEAYGYTF
cdr3_nt: TGTGCCAGCAGTTTATTAGGGGAAGCCTATGGCTACACCTTC

clone_size: NA
d_call: NA
v_call: TRBV4-1
j_call: TRBJ1-1
cdr3_aa: CASSQSGAGAPEAFF
cdr3_nt: TGCGCCAGCAGCCAGTCGGGGGCAGGGGCGCCTGAAGCTTTCTTT

clone_size: many
d_call: NA
v_call: TRBV27
j_call: TRBJ1-2
cdr3_aa: CASSLSGSHGYTF
cdr3_nt: TGTGCCAGCAGTTTATCGGGCAGCCATGGCTACACCTTC

clone_size: NA
d_call: TRBD2
v_call: TRBV20-1
j_call: TRBJ2-1
cdr3_aa: CSARDQRGLSYNEQFF
cdr3_nt: TGCAGTGCTAGAGATCAGCGGGGCCTCTCCTACAATGAGCAGTTCTTC

clone_size: many
d_call: NA
v_call: TRBV6-5
j_call: TRBJ2-2
cdr3_aa: CASAENTGELFF
cdr3_nt: TGTGCCAGCGCGGAGAACACCGGGGAGCTGTTTTTT

clone_size: many
d_call: NA
v_call: TRBV12-3/TRBV12-4
j_call: TRBJ2-6
cdr3_aa: CASSLTGAGANVLTF
cdr3_nt: TGTGCCAGCAGCTTAACTGGGGCCGGGGCCAACGTCCTGACTTTC

clone_size: NA
d_call: TRBD1
v_call: TRBV7-6
j_call: TRBJ1-5
cdr3_aa: CASSLGQGADSNQPQHF
cdr3_nt: TGTGCCAGCAGCCTAGGACAGGGGGCTGATAGCAATCAGCCCCAGCATTTT

clone_size: NA
d_call: TRBD2
v_call: TRBV6-5
j_call: TRBJ2-1
cdr3_aa: CASSHGERGGYNEQFF
cdr3_nt: TGTGCCAGCAGCCACGGTGAACGGGGGGGGTACAATGAGCAGTTCTTC

clone_size: NA
d_call: TRBD1
v_call: TRBV15
j_call: TRBJ2-4
cdr3_aa: CVTSRDPRGQGAAKNIQYF
cdr3_nt: TGTGTCACCAGCAGAGATCCGCGGGGACAGGGGGCTGCCAAAAACATTCAGTACTTC

clone_size: NA
d_call: TRBD2
v_call: TRBV25-1
j_call: TRBJ2-3
cdr3_aa: CASTKTSGSTDTQYF
cdr3_nt: TGTGCCAGCACCAAGACTAGCGGAAGCACAGATACGCAGTATTTT

clone_size: many
d_call: NA
v_call: TRBV7-2
j_call: TRBJ2-7
cdr3_aa: CASSLGVPEAYEQYF
cdr3_nt: TGTGCCAGCAGCTTAGGGGTCCCAGAAGCATACGAGCAGTACTTC

clone_size: few
d_call: TRBD2
v_call: TRBV19
j_call: TRBJ2-3
cdr3_aa: CASSPWTSGGPGCTDTQYF
cdr3_nt: TGTGCCAGTAGTCCCTGGACTAGCGGGGGTCCTGGCTGCACAGATACGCAGTATTTT

clone_size: NA
d_call: NA
v_call: TRBV4-3
j_call: TRBJ1-1
cdr3_aa: CASSQDLGWEAFF
cdr3_nt: TGCGCCAGCAGCCAAGATCTGGGGTGGGAAGCTTTCTTT

clone_size: NA
d_call: NA
v_call: TRBV28
j_call: TRBJ1-1
cdr3_aa: CASRSTAAPNTEAFF
cdr3_nt: TGTGCCAGCCGTAGCACCGCCGCTCCGAACACTGAAGCTTTCTTT

clone_size: few
d_call: TRBD1
v_call: TRBV29-1
j_call: TRBJ1-2
cdr3_aa: CSVDLEGAANYGYTF
cdr3_nt: TGCAGCGTTGATCTCGAGGGGGCAGCTAACTATGGCTACACCTTC

clone_size: NA
d_call: NA
v_call: TRBV6-2/TRBV6-3
j_call: TRBJ1-2
cdr3_aa: CASSYFPGQAYGYTF
cdr3_nt: TGTGCCAGCAGTTACTTCCCGGGACAAGCCTATGGCTACACCTTC

clone_size: NA
d_call: TRBD1
v_call: TRBV6-5
j_call: TRBJ1-1
cdr3_aa: CASSYGQDMNTEAFF
cdr3_nt: TGTGCCAGCAGTTACGGACAGGACATGAACACTGAAGCTTTCTTT

clone_size: NA
d_call: NA
v_call: TRBV3-1
j_call: TRBJ2-3
cdr3_aa: CASSQKSIADTQYF
cdr3_nt: TGTGCCAGCAGCCAAAAATCCATAGCAGATACGCAGTATTTT

clone_size: NA
d_call: NA
v_call: TRBV27
j_call: TRBJ1-5
cdr3_aa: CASSLHPQGISNQPQHF
cdr3_nt: TGTGCCAGCAGTCTACACCCTCAGGGAATTAGCAATCAGCCCCAGCATTTT

clone_size: NA
d_call: NA
v_call: TRBV7-2
j_call: TRBJ2-1
cdr3_aa: CASSFQGFNEQFF
cdr3_nt: TGTGCCAGCAGCTTTCAAGGGTTTAATGAGCAGTTCTTC

clone_size: NA
d_call: NA
v_call: TRBV6-2/TRBV6-3
j_call: TRBJ1-6
cdr3_aa: CASRWRARDSPLHF
cdr3_nt: TGTGCCAGCCGCTGGAGAGCCCGAGATTCACCCCTCCACTTT

clone_size: NA
d_call: NA
v_call: TRBV7-6
j_call: TRBJ2-1
cdr3_aa: CASCLNDEQFF
cdr3_nt: TGTGCCAGCTGCCTAAACGATGAGCAGTTCTTC

clone_size: NA
d_call: TRBD1
v_call: TRBV12-3/TRBV12-4
j_call: TRBJ2-7
cdr3_aa: CASSYTGQGKYF
cdr3_nt: TGTGCCAGCAGTTACACCGGACAGGGGAAATACTTC

clone_size: NA
d_call: NA
v_call: TRBV7-3
j_call: TRBJ2-1
cdr3_aa: CASSLTPQSSYNEQFF
cdr3_nt: TGTGCCAGCAGCTTAACGCCCCAGAGCTCCTACAATGAGCAGTTCTTC

clone_size: NA
d_call: TRBD1
v_call: TRBV20-1
j_call: TRBJ2-1
cdr3_aa: CSATGTEEINEQFF
cdr3_nt: TGCAGTGCCACCGGGACAGAGGAAATCAATGAGCAGTTCTTC

clone_size: NA
d_call: TRBD1
v_call: TRBV5-4
j_call: TRBJ1-1
cdr3_aa: CASSWTGSEAFF
cdr3_nt: TGTGCCAGCAGCTGGACAGGTTCTGAAGCTTTCTTT